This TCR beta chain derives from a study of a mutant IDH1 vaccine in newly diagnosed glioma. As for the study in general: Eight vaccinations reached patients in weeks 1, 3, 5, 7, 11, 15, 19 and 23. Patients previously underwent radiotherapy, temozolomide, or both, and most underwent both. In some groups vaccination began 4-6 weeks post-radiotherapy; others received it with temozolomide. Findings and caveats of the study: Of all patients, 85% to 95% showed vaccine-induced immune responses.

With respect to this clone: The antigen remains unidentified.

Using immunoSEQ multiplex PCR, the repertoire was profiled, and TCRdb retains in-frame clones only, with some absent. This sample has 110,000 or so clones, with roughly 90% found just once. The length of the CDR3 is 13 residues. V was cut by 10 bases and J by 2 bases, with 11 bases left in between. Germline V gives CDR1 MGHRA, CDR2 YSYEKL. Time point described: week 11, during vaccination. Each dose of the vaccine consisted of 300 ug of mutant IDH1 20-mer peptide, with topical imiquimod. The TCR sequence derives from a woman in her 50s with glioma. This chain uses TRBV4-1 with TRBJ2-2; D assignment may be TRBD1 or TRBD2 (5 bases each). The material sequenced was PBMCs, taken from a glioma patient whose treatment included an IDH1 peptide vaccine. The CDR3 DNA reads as TGCGCCACCAGGGACGGAAACACCGGGGAGCTGTTTTTT. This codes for CATRDGNTGELFF.